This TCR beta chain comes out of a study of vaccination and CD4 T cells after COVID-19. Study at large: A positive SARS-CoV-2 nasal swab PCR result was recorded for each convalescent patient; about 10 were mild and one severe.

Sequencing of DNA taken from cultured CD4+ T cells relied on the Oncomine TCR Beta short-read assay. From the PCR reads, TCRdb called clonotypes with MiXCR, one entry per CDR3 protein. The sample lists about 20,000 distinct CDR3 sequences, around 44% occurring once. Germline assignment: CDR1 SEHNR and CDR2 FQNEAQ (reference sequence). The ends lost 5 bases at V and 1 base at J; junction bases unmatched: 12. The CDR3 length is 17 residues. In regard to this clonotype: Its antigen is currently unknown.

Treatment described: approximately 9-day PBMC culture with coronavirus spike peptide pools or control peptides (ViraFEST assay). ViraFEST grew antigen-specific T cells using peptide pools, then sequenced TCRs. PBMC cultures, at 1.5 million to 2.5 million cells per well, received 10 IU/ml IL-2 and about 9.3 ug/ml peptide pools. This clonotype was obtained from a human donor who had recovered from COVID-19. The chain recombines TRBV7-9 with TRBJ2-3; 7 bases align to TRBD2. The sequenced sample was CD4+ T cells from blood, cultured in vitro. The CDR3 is CASSPFRPAGGTDTQYF. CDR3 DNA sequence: TGTGCCAGCAGCCCCTTTCGCCCTGCGGGGGGCACAGATACGCAGTATTTT. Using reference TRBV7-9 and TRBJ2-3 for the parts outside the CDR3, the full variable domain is DTGVSQNPRHKITKRGQNVTFRCDPISEHNRLYWYRQTLGQGPEFLTYFQNEAQLEKSRLLSDRFSAERPKGSFSTLEIQRTEQGDSAMYLCASSPFRPAGGTDTQYFGPGTRLTVL.